This is a list of T cell receptor beta chains from one sample in a study of blood T cell repertoires in COVID-19. Assay used: immunoSEQ multiplex PCR; TCRdb lists only in-frame clones, some missing. The sample lists about 240,000 clones; about 82% were seen once. The sample consisted of peripheral blood. The origin of the receptors is an elderly man with acute or convalescent COVID-19. CDR3s include the opening cysteine and the closing phenylalanine or tryptophan. A D gene is named only where the DNA matches it firmly. Clone size is shown for a subset of rows, as once, few, many or a class of expanded clone.

d_gene	v_gene	j_gene	abundance	CDR3nt	CDR3aa
TRBD1	TRBV10-3	TRBJ2-7	once	TGTGCCATCAGCTCCGGGACAGCGTCATACGAGCAGTACTTC	CAISSGTASYEQYF
NA	TRBV28	TRBJ2-7	NA	TGTGCCAGCAGTTCCGCCGGGTCCTCCTGGGAGCAGTACTTC	CASSSAGSSWEQYF
NA	TRBV6-5	TRBJ1-1	NA	TGTGCCAGCAGTTTCTCCCCGACAGATTTGAACACTGAAGCTTTCTTT	CASSFSPTDLNTEAFF
TRBD1	TRBV5-1	TRBJ1-1	NA	TGCGCCAGCAGCTTGGGACAGGGGGTGAACACTGAAGCTTTCTTT	CASSLGQGVNTEAFF
NA	TRBV5-1	TRBJ2-1	NA	TGCGCCAGCAGCCTCCTGGGACTGGCGAGCTCCTACAATGAGCAGTTCTTC	CASSLLGLASSYNEQFF
NA	TRBV7-9	TRBJ2-5	once	TGTGCCAGCAGCTTGCAGGGAGGGGGAGAGACCCAGTACTTC	CASSLQGGGETQYF
NA	TRBV5-4	TRBJ2-1	NA	TGTGCCAGCAGCCTTACAGAAAACAATGAGCAGTTCTTC	CASSLTENNEQFF
NA	TRBV2	TRBJ1-2	NA	TGTGCCAGCCCCCAACCCGAGACATATGGCTACACCTTC	CASPQPETYGYTF
NA	TRBV7-8	TRBJ2-7	NA	TGTGCCAGCAGCTTAGCAGGGGTGGACGAGCAGTACTTC	CASSLAGVDEQYF
NA	TRBV6-5	TRBJ2-7	NA	TGTGCCAGCAAATCGACGGGGTCCTACGAGCAGTACTTC	CASKSTGSYEQYF
TRBD1	TRBV19	TRBJ1-6	NA	TGTGCCAGTAGTACCTACGGACAGGGGGAAAATTCACCCCTCCACTTT	CASSTYGQGENSPLHF
NA	TRBV28	TRBJ1-2	NA	TGTGCCAGCAGTTTGTCGAGTACCTATGGCTACACCTTC	CASSLSSTYGYTF
NA	TRBV5-1	TRBJ1-4	once	TGCGCCAGCAGCAGGGGCCTAGGCGAAAAACTGTTTTTT	CASSRGLGEKLFF
NA	TRBV21-1	TRBJ1-2	NA	TGTGCCAGCAGCAAAGACCCGCGGTCCTACTATCATGGCTACACCTTC	CASSKDPRSYYHGYTF
NA	TRBV14	TRBJ2-7	NA	TGTGCCAGCAGCCCCCAACTGCTTTACGAGCAGTACTTC	CASSPQLLYEQYF
NA	TRBV3-1/TRBV3-2	TRBJ2-2	NA	TGTGCCAGCAGCCAAGTATTCGGGGAGCTGTTTTTT	CASSQVFGELFF
TRBD2	TRBV11-3	TRBJ2-7	NA	TGTGCCAGCAGCCCGGGGACTAGCGGGCGTGCCAGGGGAGAGCAGTACTTC	CASSPGTSGRARGEQYF
NA	TRBV5-8	TRBJ2-2	NA	TGTGCCAGCAGATCTAGACCCGCGAACACCGGGGAGCTGTTTTTT	CASRSRPANTGELFF
NA	TRBV19	TRBJ2-5	NA	TGTGCCAGTATGATCGGAGAGACCCAGTACTTC	CASMIGETQYF
TRBD1	TRBV5-4	TRBJ1-4	NA	TGTGCCAGCAGCCTTCGGACAGGGGAAAAACTGTTTTTT	CASSLRTGEKLFF
NA	TRBV19	TRBJ2-1	NA	TGTGCCAGTAGTATTTTCTATGAGCAGTTCTTC	CASSIFYEQFF
NA	TRBV28	TRBJ1-2	NA	TGTGCCAGCAAGGACAGATATGGCTACACCTTC	CASKDRYGYTF
TRBD2	TRBV20-1	TRBJ2-7	few	TGCAGCCTCACTAGCGCCTACGAGCAGTACTTC	CSLTSAYEQYF
TRBD1	TRBV27	TRBJ1-2	NA	TGTGCCAGCAGTCTACGGGACAGCCATGGCTACACCTTC	CASSLRDSHGYTF
NA	TRBV12-3/TRBV12-4	TRBJ1-2	NA	TGTGCCAGCAGTTTGGGTTACAGGGTTGGCTACACCTTC	CASSLGYRVGYTF
TRBD1	TRBV10-3	TRBJ2-3	once	TGTGCCATCAGTGAGCCAGTGGACAGGGGAAAAGATACGCAGTATTTT	CAISEPVDRGKDTQYF